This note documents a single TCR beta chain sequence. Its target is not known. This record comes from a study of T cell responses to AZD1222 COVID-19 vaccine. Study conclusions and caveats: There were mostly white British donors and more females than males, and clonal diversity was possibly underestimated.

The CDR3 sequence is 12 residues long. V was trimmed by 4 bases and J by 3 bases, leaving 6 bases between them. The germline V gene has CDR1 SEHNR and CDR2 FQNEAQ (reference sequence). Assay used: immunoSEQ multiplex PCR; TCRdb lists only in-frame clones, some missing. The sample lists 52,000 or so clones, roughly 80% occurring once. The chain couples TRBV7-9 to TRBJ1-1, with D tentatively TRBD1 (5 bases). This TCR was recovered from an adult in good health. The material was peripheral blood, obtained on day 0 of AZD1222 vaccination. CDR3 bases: TGTGCCAGCAGCTGGGGGGACACTGAAGCTTTCTTT. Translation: CASSWGDTEAFF.